A single sample gave rise to the 16 T cell receptor beta chains below, sequenced in a study of a mutant IDH1 vaccine in newly diagnosed glioma. The protocol was immunoSEQ multiplex PCR, while the TCRdb copy is restricted to in-frame clones and leaves out a portion. The data hold about 52,000 clones, with around nine tenths observed a single time. As for time point: week 11, during vaccination. Each vaccine dose was 300 ug of mutant IDH1 20-mer peptide, with topical imiquimod. These TCRs are of unknown antigen specificity. The sequences come from PBMCs, collected from a glioma patient whose treatment included an IDH1 peptide vaccine. The receptor source for this set is a man aged 45-65 years with glioma.

This sequence joins TRBV5-4 and TRBJ2-2, with D maybe TRBD2 (5 bases). V was clipped by 5 bases and J by 4 bases, with 21 bases between them. CDR3 length equals 17 residues. The germline V gene encodes CDR1 SGHNT and CDR2 YYREEE (reference sequence). CDR3 sequence (DNA): TGTGCCAGCAGTAGTTTTTCCGGGCCACGGGGCACCGGGGAGCTGTTTTTT. Residues: CASSSFSGPRGTGELFF.

The chain joins TRBV9 to TRBJ1-2, with TRBD1 as a possible D gene (6 bases). The CDR3 covers 13 residues. The V end was cut by 4 bases, the J end by 6 bases, with 13 bases between. Germline-derived CDR1 and CDR2 are SGDLS and YYNGEE. The DNA of the CDR3 is TGTGCCAGCAGCCCCAACAACAGGGATGGCTACACCTTC. Its translation: CASSPNNRDGYTF.

The gene calls are TRBV19 and TRBJ1-1; D is uncertain. The CDR3 has 15 residues. Germline CDR1 is LNHDA and CDR2 is SQIVND (reference sequence). V lost 1 base, J lost 1 base, and 10 bases lay in between. DNA for the CDR3: TGTGCCAGTAGTATAGGGTGGGGTGGGAACACTGAAGCTTTCTTT. It translates to CASSIGWGGNTEAFF.

The rearrangement joins TRBV4-2 to TRBJ2-1; 9 bases align to TRBD2. The junction had 0 bases not matched to a gene; V was cut back by 0 bases and J by 3 bases. The germline V gene has CDR1 LGHNA and CDR2 YNFKEQ. This CDR3 has 15 residues. CDR3 residues: CASSQELAGYNEQFF. CDR3 nucleotide sequence: TGTGCCAGCAGCCAAGAACTAGCGGGCTACAATGAGCAGTTCTTC.

This clone was recorded only once. The CDR3 DNA sequence: TGTGCCAGCAGTCAACTACCGCCGACAGGGAACTATAATGAAAAACTGTTTTTT. Translation: CASSQLPPTGNYNEKLFF. The gene calls are TRBV27 and TRBJ1-4; the match to TRBD1 covers 7 bases. Unmatched junction bases numbered 16, after V lost 5 bases and J lost 4 bases. The CDR3 is 18 amino acids. Germline lookup yields CDR1 MNHEY and CDR2 SMNVEV (reference sequence).

The chain recombines TRBV27 with TRBJ1-1, with D tentatively TRBD1 (6 bases). V was cut by 6 bases and J by 0 bases, with 11 bases left in between. This CDR3 contains 14 residues. The germline V gene encodes CDR1 MNHEY and CDR2 SMNVEV (reference sequence). Here the CDR3 DNA reads TGTGCCAGCAGCATGGGACACCTGAACACTGAAGCTTTCTTT. As protein: CASSMGHLNTEAFF.

V is TRBV9 and J is TRBJ2-5; D gene unclear. V was pared by 3 bases and J by 4 bases, with 13 bases between. This CDR3 spans 14 amino acids. The germline V gene has CDR1 SGDLS and CDR2 YYNGEE. CDR3 region: CASSGGHGLETQYF. The CDR3 nucleotides read TGTGCCAGCAGCGGGGGTCACGGGTTAGAGACCCAGTACTTC.

This rearrangement joins TRBV5-6 to TRBJ1-1; no reliable D call. V was trimmed by 0 bases and J by 1 base, leaving 10 bases between them. CDR1 and CDR2 (germline): SGHDT, YYEEEE. CDR3 length: 15 amino acids. The CDR3 loop is CASSLVGTRNTEAFF. The DNA of the CDR3 is TGTGCCAGCAGCTTGGTTGGCACAAGGAACACTGAAGCTTTCTTT.

This chain uses TRBV6-5 with TRBJ1-5; D perhaps matches TRBD1 (5 bases). Germline-derived CDR1 and CDR2 are MNHEY and SVGAGI. The CDR3 contains 13 residues. The ends were cut back, 6 bases at V and 5 bases at J, with 11 bases in the middle. In DNA form, the CDR3 reads TGTGCCAGCAGGGGACGGCCCGATCAGCCCCAGCATTTT. This codes for CASRGRPDQPQHF.

This clone was observed a handful of times. This chain connects TRBV5-4 to TRBJ2-7, with 9 bases fitting TRBD2. CDR3 length equals 16 residues. V shed 4 bases, J shed 0 bases, and the junction held 8 bases outside the gene matches. Germline V gene sequence: CDR1 SGHNT, CDR2 YYREEE (reference sequence). Here the CDR3 DNA reads TGTGCCAGCAGCCTTGGGCTAGCGGGGACCTCCTACGAGCAGTACTTC. The encoded protein is CASSLGLAGTSYEQYF.

V usage is TRBV4-2 and J usage is TRBJ2-5; D may match TRBD1 or TRBD2 (5 bases each). The germline V gene encodes CDR1 LGHNA and CDR2 YNFKEQ. The ends were cut back, 1 base at V and 4 bases at J, with 13 bases in the middle. CDR3 size: 15 residues. In nucleotides, the CDR3 is TGTGCCAGCAGCCAAGGACAGAGCGGTACAGAGACCCAGTACTTC. Amino acids: CASSQGQSGTETQYF.

CDR3 sequence: CASSQTGTNYGYTF. The CDR3 coding sequence is TGTGCCAGCAGTCAAACAGGGACTAACTATGGCTACACCTTC. J is TRBJ1-2 and V is TRBV2, with TRBD1 as a possible D gene (6 bases). CDR1 SNHLY and CDR2 FYNNEI come from the germline V gene. CDR3 length: 14 residues. Trimming took 5 bases from V and 0 from J, leaving 10 bases between them.

This sequence joins TRBV2 and TRBJ2-2, with TRBD1 matching 7 bases. J was trimmed by 4 bases and V by 2 bases; bases with no gene match: 7. The CDR3 loop spans 16 amino acids. Germline V gene lookup returns CDR1 SNHLY and CDR2 FYNNEI. The CDR3 here is CASSERQGVITGELFF. The CDR3 nucleotides read TGTGCCAGCAGTGAAAGACAGGGAGTGATCACCGGGGAGCTGTTTTTT.

The V call is TRBV4-3, the J call TRBJ2-1; D call uncertain. The CDR3 covers 15 residues. Germline V gene lookup returns CDR1 LGHNA and CDR2 YSLEER. Trimming took off 0 bases at V and 2 bases at J, with 8 bases between the two ends. This chain's CDR3 is CASSQDVGAYNEQFF. DNA for the CDR3: TGCGCCAGCAGCCAAGACGTCGGAGCCTACAATGAGCAGTTCTTC.

The V call is TRBV27, the J call TRBJ1-2, with 7 bases fitting TRBD1. The CDR3 has 13 amino acids. With 5 bases clipped from V and 5 bases from J, the junction kept 5 bases outside the gene matches. Germline V gene sequence: CDR1 MNHEY, CDR2 SMNVEV (reference sequence). The CDR3 bases are TGTGCCAGCAGTGAGGGGGCGCTTTATGGCTACACCTTC. Amino acids: CASSEGALYGYTF.

Written as DNA, the CDR3 is TGTGCCAGCAGTTTACCCGGGACAGGGATTTCTCGACTTTATGAAAAACTGTTTTTT. Amino acids: CASSLPGTGISRLYEKLFF. The V and J genes are TRBV28 and TRBJ1-4, with TRBD1 matching over 9 bases. With 2 bases clipped from V and 6 bases from J, the junction kept 16 bases outside the gene matches. CDR3 length: 19 residues. The V gene's germline CDR1 is MDHEN and CDR2 SYDVKM.